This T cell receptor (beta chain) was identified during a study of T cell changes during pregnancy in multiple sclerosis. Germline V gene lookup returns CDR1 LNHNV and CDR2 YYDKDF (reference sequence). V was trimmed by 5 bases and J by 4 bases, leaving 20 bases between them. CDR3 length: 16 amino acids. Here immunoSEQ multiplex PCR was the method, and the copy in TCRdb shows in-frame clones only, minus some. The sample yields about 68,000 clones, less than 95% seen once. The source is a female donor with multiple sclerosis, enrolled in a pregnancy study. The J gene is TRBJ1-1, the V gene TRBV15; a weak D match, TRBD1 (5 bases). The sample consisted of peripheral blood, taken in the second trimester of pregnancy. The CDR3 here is CATSQKRGGSRTEAFF. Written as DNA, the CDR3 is TGTGCCACCAGCCAGAAAAGGGGAGGAAGTCGCACTGAAGCTTTCTTT.